What follows is one TCR beta chain and its context. Its antigen is currently not known. No qualities accompany the bases; no much larger clone lies one base away. These data belong to a study of shared clonotypes between healthy human individuals (dated by TCRdb to about 2020). Background for the entire study: The cohort included three men and a couple of women between 18 and 49 years of age. Per donor, three plates each were used for CD4 naive and CD4 memory, two for CD8 naive, and one for CD8 memory. To estimate repertoire size and how much clonotypes are shared between individuals, the study performed deep sequencing of blood TCR repertoires from five healthy adults. Different laboratories and diverse techniques were used to prepare libraries and sequence TCR repertoires, to increase sequencing depth and limit assay-specific biases. Leukapheresis yielded between about 0.94 and 8.9 billion PBMCs per donor.

What the study reported, not specific to this receptor: Sampling was limited to blood, and TCR repertoires in tissue likely differ from TCR repertoires in blood. Clonotypes shared by all four sorted-subset donors showed higher generation probabilities than non-shared clonotypes. Naive subsets generally had larger estimated clonotype richness than memory subsets. Incomplete sequencing was indicated by rarefaction of sorted-subset datasets, despite the large sequencing depth. Across a few donors, about 5% of naive CD4, roughly 3.4% of naive CD8, 2.3% of memory CD4, and approximately 0.4% of memory CD8 clonotypes were shared. Because the study included a small number of donors, the genetic and exposure-history diversity represented was limited. Based on pairwise subsampling, the degree of clonotype sharing among donors was expected to be affected by sequencing depth.

Using the deep immunoSEQ assay, multiplex PCR amplified TCR CDR3 regions from genomic DNA. For each cell subset, the extracted genomic DNA was distributed evenly across all wells of several immunoSEQ 96-well plates, and each plate served as one replicate. Each replicate PCR for sorted subsets received around 210 ng genomic DNA, equal to about 30,000 T cell genomes. Purified libraries were measured with a Qubit 3.0 fluorometer, size-checked on a Bioanalyzer 2100, and measured again with the KAPA Library Quantification kit. A separate single-read 150-cycle Illumina NextSeq 550 flow cell was used to sequence each immunoSEQ 96-well plate. In the paper's pipeline: Because only junctional sequences without quality scores were contained in the immunoSEQ output, filtering matching that applied to full-length reads could not be performed. To assign V/J genes and CDR3, sequences were annotated against IMGT germline references using PyIR, a Python wrapper for IgBLAST v1.9. Reads were filtered out if the reads had weak V/J assignments (E-value above 1e-6), no CDR3, stop codons, out-of-frame junctions, or ambiguous translated residues. V3J clonotypes were defined as sequences sharing an identical inferred V gene, J gene, and CDR3 amino acid sequence. To compute the percentage overlap between repertoires, the number of shared unique clonotypes was divided by the size of the smaller repertoire. Three approaches were used to assess repertoire richness: RTK rarefaction, the Chao1 estimator, and Recon v2.1 estimates of unobserved clonotypes. Generation probabilities for all TCRbeta clonotypes obtained by the gDNA method from a handful of donors were computed using OLGA. The immuneACCESS repertoire file appears here via TCRdb, limited to in-frame rearrangements. These files lack a portion of the clones; in checked studies, under half of the deficit traces to unresolved V genes, and the cause of the others is not known. Clone size and V and J calls were adopted from that table, with D and trimming inferred from the DNA. For this sample the table gives some 2,500,000 clones, of which roughly 90% were detected only once. The top ten hold about 0.41% of the sample.

Donors were healthy HIV-negative adults with no recently reported acute infections or vaccinations. Only Caucasian adults living in Nashville, Tennessee, USA were represented among the donors. CD4+ T cells were enriched by magnetic negative selection; naive cells were then positively selected on CD45RA, and the negative fraction formed the memory subset. Blood was obtained by leukapheresis, after which PBMCs were separated by Ficoll-Histopaque density gradient centrifugation and cryopreserved in liquid nitrogen vapor phase. Analytical flow cytometry was used to check the purity and quantity of each magnetically sorted T cell population. From each sorted fraction, genomic DNA was isolated and quantified by UV absorbance on a Nanodrop 2000c. Including cysteine and phenylalanine, the CDR3 has 17 amino acids. The read is trimmed to its CDR3 DNA, 51 bases read in frame from base 1. V is cut back by 1 base and J by 8 bases, with 11 bases in the junction unmatched. Per the germline V gene, SGHDN is the CDR1 and FVKESK is the CDR2.

This receptor chain uses TRBV14 and TRBJ2-1; 10 nucleotides in the junction match TRBD2. The specimen sequenced was naive CD4+ T cells from PBMCs. Explained via the paper, the cell subset or site label denotes: CD45RA+ positively selected. This clonotype originated in a man aged 18-30 years in good health. Some clones in this sample may be carry-over from other donors' samples. At the DNA level, the sequence is TGTGCCAGCAGCCAAGTATACCCTAGCGGGAGTTCGGATGAGCAGTTCTTC. This codes for CASSQVYPSGSSDEQFF.